The next 11 T cell receptor beta chains were all read from a single sample in a study of T-cell memory formation after mild COVID-19. TCRdb processed the 5' RACE reads anew with MiXCR; each CDR3 protein has one entry. The sample shows about 360,000 distinct CDR3 sequences, around 15% of them seen only once. Sequences were obtained from PBMCs or a T cell subset sorted from them (not recorded which). These receptors were collected from a man aged 18-30 years who had mild COVID-19 (a few samples of this study predate the infection). Cell type and time point are not known.

This clonotype was seen just once. At one end, the junction sequence differs from germline, possibly due to a read error. The rearrangement uses TRBV12-3 or TRBV12-4 and TRBJ2-7; maybe TRBD2 (5 bases). The CDR3 has 13 amino acids. For the CDR3, the DNA is TGTGCCAGCAGTGTCGACCCTCCGGGCCCGAGGGACTTC. Translating it yields CASSVDPPGPRDF.

J is TRBJ2-7 and V is TRBV4-1; D possibly matches TRBD1 or TRBD2 (5 bases each). Per the germline V gene, CDR1 is MGHRA and CDR2 is YSYEKL. Trimming cost V 4 bases and J 5 bases, with 21 bases left between them. The CDR3 is 16 amino acids. CDR3 DNA sequence: TGCGCCAGCAGCCGAGGGGAGACGAGGACACGGAACGAGCAGTACGTC. This codes for CASSRGETRTRNEQYV.

This clonotype was seen a handful of times. V usage is TRBV7-2 and J usage is TRBJ2-3; tentatively, D is TRBD2 (6 bases). The germline gives CDR1 SGHTA, CDR2 FQGNSA. Trimming stripped 1 base from V and 2 bases from J, with 7 bases between. The CDR3 consists of 14 residues. CDR3 loop: CASSLGGVTDTQYF. As DNA, the CDR3 is TGTGCCAGCAGCTTAGGCGGGGTCACAGATACGCAGTATTTT.

This sequence joins TRBV27 and TRBJ2-4, with D possibly TRBD2 on 7 matching bases. V gave up 2 bases and J gave up 8 bases, with 13 bases separating them. The CDR3 is 14 residues long. Germline CDR1 and CDR2: MNHEY and SMNVEV (reference sequence). This chain's CDR3 is CASSLKKGGDIQYF. DNA for the CDR3: TGTGCCAGCAGTTTAAAAAAGGGGGGGGACATTCAGTACTTC.

This clonotype turned up a few times. The rearrangement uses TRBV7-2 and TRBJ1-3, with 8 bases matching TRBD1. There are 15 residues in the CDR3. V was clipped by 3 bases and J by 4 bases; unmatched bases: 5. Germline values: CDR1 SGHTA, CDR2 FQGNSA. CDR3 sequence reads: CASSFPQGGGNTIYF. In nucleotides, the CDR3 is TGTGCCAGCAGCTTCCCACAGGGGGGCGGAAACACCATATATTTT.

This clonotype has more than one count but fewer than ten. The rearrangement uses TRBV3-1 and TRBJ1-5; 7 bases map to TRBD1. With 4 bases clipped from V and 9 bases from J, the junction kept 3 bases outside the gene matches. Germline V lookup: CDR1 LGHDT, CDR2 YNNKEL (reference sequence). This CDR3 is 12 amino acids long. In DNA form, the CDR3 reads TGTGCCAGCAGCCTTTACAGGGGGCCCCAGCATTTT. It translates to CASSLYRGPQHF.

This clonotype appeared a few times. Here the CDR3 reads CASRPSSHNILGLKPEQFF. The CDR3 DNA is TGTGCCAGCAGACCCTCATCCCATAACATACTTGGGCTGAAGCCTGAGCAGTTCTTC. This chain links TRBV6-5 with TRBJ2-1; no reliable D call. V lost 6 bases, J lost 9 bases, and 33 bases lay in between. Germline values: CDR1 MNHEY, CDR2 SVGAGI. CDR3 size: 19 residues.

This clonotype was observed a handful of times. The V call is TRBV6-6, the J call TRBJ2-3, with D unresolved. Germline CDR1 reads MNHNY; CDR2 reads SVGAGI (reference sequence). The CDR3 totals 14 residues. V lost 7 bases, J lost 2 bases, and 13 bases lay in between. Here the CDR3 reads CASTGDSYTDTQYF. DNA of the CDR3: TGTGCCAGCACCGGAGACTCGTACACAGATACGCAGTATTTT.

The rearrangement links TRBV7-2 to TRBJ2-5; TRBD2 aligns across 13 bases. Trimming removed 7 bases from V and 4 bases from J; junction bases left unmatched: 3. Germline loops: CDR1 SGHTA, CDR2 FQGNSA. CDR3 length: 14 residues. CDR3 loop: CASTTSGGAETQYF. CDR3 bases: TGTGCCAGCACAACTAGCGGGGGGGCAGAGACCCAGTACTTC.

This clonotype was found a few times. The CDR3 is CSVGAAVSNQPQHF. The CDR3 nucleotides read TGCAGTGTCGGGGCGGCTGTCAGCAATCAGCCCCAGCATTTT. V gene TRBV20-1 combines with J gene TRBJ1-5; D might be TRBD1 (5 bases). Germline lookup yields CDR1 DFQATT and CDR2 SNEGSKA (reference sequence). V was shortened by 7 bases and J by 1 base, with 14 bases between the two germline ends. The CDR3 totals 14 residues.

The genes are TRBV19 and TRBJ1-2; D remains ambiguous. The CDR3 consists of 11 residues. V was clipped by 3 bases and J by 7 bases, with 6 bases between them. Germline CDR1 reads LNHDA; CDR2 reads SQIVND (reference sequence). The CDR3, as DNA: TGTGCCAGTAGTATCTGGAGTGGCTACACCTTC. Translating it yields CASSIWSGYTF. Full variable domain (rest looked up from reference TRBV19 and TRBJ1-2): DGGITQSPKYLFRKEGQNVTLSCEQNLNHDAMYWYRQDPGQGLRLIYYSQIVNDFQKGDIAEGYSVSREKKESFPLTVTSAQKNPTAFYLCASSIWSGYTFGSGTRLTVV.